These T cell receptor beta chains were read from a single sample in a study of blood T cell repertoires in COVID-19. Only in-frame clones appear in the TCRdb table, and some are missing; sequencing was by immunoSEQ multiplex PCR. The sample has approximately 98,000 clones, roughly 80% seen once. The specimen was peripheral blood. The origin of the receptors is a man older than 75 with acute or convalescent COVID-19. Each CDR3 is given with its conserved first and last residue.

v_call cdr3_aa
TRBV2 CASSYRQVQETQYF
TRBV7-2 CASSPGARQNTEAFF
TRBV4-1 CASSRGIAGVSYEQYF
TRBV19 CASSRGDNFGETQYF
TRBV7-2 CASSRGRGREQYF
TRBV11-2 CASSLDGDGRDTQYF
TRBV15 CATSSPASGISETQYF
TRBV13 CASSLEGPSGQRSYEQYF
TRBV7-2 CASSSGLALRGGELFF
TRBV9 CASKDRGGSSGELFF
TRBV21-1 CANSETGDRIYNQPQHF
TRBV5-4 CASSTPYRANYGYTF
TRBV18 CASSPLRTGGNQPQHF
TRBV21-1 CASSGAKPTGGPQNGTEAFF
TRBV6-5 CASSSLGEQFF
TRBV5-4 CASSLEFGYEQYF
TRBV19 CASSPDQGAYEQFF
TRBV25-1 CASGEIQKDTQYF
TRBV7-9 CASSSTGNYNEQFF
TRBV7-2 CASTSDRRTDTQYF
TRBV5-1 CASSLAGQGKGNEQFF
TRBV24-1 CATSDLKDTDGGNIQYF
TRBV4-3 CASSQDHAGGDQHF
TRBV7-2 CASSLPRQGFEAFF
TRBV3-1/TRBV3-2 CASSHGQGGRNQPQHF
TRBV19 CASTNLGQGGEKFF
TRBV7-9 CASSLRGLRDSPLHF
TRBV19 CASSLPGTAADTQYF
TRBV9 CASSVGTGVGTEAFF
TRBV19 CATTGTSVGEQFF
TRBV28 CASSTSGAGQPQHF
TRBV11-2 CASSLETQYF
TRBV5-1 CASSPAGGDEQYF
TRBV28 CASSMTSGGLGADTQYF
TRBV29-1 CSVEATESGYTF
TRBV18 CASSPSSSTNEKLFF
TRBV7-9 CASSSDSYGYTF
TRBV4-3 CASSQDGLALYTGELFF
TRBV28 CASSKYRGLNYGYTF
TRBV4-3 CASSQEDRESTEAFF
TRBV30 CACFGRGGSSYNEQFF
TRBV2 CASSEGLSGELFF
TRBV5-1 CASSPGQGARETQYF
TRBV7-2 CASSLASGANEKLFF
TRBV30 CAWRGGNTEAFF
TRBV18 CASSRDRANSPLHF
TRBV4-3 CASSQVGIIPGTGELFF
TRBV5-1 CASSLREAKNIQYF
TRBV7-6 CASSPESGFASYEQYF
TRBV30 CAWTGGAGVPDTQYF
TRBV25-1 CASSEGGAGNNSPLHF
TRBV6-5 CASSYDRGTVDTQYF
TRBV27 CASSLLTLAGGVHNEQFF
TRBV7-2 CASSLGRGGTDTQYF